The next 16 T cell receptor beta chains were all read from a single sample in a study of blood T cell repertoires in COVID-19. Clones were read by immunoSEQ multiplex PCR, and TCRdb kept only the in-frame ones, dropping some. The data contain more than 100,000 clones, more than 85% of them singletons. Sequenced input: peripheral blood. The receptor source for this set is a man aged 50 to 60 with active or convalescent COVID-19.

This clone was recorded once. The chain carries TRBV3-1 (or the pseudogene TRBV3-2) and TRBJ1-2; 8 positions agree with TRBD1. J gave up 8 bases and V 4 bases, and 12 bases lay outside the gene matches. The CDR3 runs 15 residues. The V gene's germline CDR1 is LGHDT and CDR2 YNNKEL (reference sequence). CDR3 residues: CASSLTGEGRQGYTF. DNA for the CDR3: TGTGCCAGCAGCCTGACAGGGGAAGGAAGGCAAGGCTACACCTTC.

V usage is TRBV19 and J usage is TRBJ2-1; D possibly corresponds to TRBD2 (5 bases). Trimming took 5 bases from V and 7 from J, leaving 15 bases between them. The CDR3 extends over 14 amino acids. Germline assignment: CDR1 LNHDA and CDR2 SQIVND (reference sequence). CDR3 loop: CASSPRTVPNEQFF. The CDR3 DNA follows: TGTGCCAGTAGTCCGCGGACTGTTCCGAATGAGCAGTTCTTC. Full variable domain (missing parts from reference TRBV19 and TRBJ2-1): DGGITQSPKYLFRKEGQNVTLSCEQNLNHDAMYWYRQDPGQGLRLIYYSQIVNDFQKGDIAEGYSVSREKKESFPLTVTSAQKNPTAFYLCASSPRTVPNEQFFGPGTRLTVL.

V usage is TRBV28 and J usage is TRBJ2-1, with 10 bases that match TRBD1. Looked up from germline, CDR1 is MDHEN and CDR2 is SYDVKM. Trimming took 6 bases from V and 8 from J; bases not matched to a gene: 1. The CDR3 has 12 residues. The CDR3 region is CASSGTGDEQFF. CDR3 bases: TGTGCCAGCAGCGGGACAGGGGATGAGCAGTTCTTC.

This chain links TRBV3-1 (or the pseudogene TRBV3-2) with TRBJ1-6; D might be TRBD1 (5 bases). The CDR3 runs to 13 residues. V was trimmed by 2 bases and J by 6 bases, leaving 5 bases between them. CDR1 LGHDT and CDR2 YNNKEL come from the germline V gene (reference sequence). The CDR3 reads CASSQRGNSPLHF. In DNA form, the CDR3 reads TGTGCCAGCAGCCAAAGGGGTAATTCACCCCTCCACTTT.

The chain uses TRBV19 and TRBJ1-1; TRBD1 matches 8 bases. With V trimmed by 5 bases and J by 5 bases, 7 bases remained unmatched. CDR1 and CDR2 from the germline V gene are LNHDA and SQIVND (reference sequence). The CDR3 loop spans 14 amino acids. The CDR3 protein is CASSVRGQGTEAFF. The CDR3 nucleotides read TGTGCCAGTAGTGTCAGGGGGCAAGGGACTGAAGCTTTCTTT.

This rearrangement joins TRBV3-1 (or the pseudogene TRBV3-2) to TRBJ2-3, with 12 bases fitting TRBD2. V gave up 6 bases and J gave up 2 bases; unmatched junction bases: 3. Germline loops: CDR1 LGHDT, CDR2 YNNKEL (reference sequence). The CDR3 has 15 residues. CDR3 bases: TGTGCCAGCAGTCGGACTAGCGGGGCCACAGATACGCAGTATTTT. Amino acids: CASSRTSGATDTQYF.

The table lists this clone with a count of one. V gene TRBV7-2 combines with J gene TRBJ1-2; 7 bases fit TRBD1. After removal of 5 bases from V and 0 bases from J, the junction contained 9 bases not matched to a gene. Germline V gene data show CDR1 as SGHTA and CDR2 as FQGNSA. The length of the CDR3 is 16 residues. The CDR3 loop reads CASSPKGAETNYGYTF. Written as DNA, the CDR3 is TGTGCCAGCAGCCCAAAGGGGGCGGAGACTAACTATGGCTACACCTTC.

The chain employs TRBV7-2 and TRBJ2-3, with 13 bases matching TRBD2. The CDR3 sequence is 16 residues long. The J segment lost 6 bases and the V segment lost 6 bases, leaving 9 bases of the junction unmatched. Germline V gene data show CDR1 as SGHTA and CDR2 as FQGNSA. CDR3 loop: CASSLLAGGPGDTQYF. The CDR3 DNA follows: TGTGCCAGCAGTTTACTAGCGGGGGGGCCTGGTGATACGCAGTATTTT.

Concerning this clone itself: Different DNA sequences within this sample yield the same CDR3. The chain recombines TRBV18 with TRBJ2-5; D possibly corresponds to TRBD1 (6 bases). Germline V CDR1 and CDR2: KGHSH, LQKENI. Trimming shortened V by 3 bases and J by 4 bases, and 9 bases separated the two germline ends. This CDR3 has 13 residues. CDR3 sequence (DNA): TGTGCCAGCTCACCTGAAGGGGGAGAGACCCAGTACTTC. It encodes CASSPEGGETQYF.

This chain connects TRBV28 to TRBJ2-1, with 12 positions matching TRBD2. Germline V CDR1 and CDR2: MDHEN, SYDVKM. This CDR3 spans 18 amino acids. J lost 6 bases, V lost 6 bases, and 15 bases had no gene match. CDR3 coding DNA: TGTGCCAGCAGCCCCGTCGGGTCCCTAGCGGGAGGGTCCAATGAGCAGTTCTTC. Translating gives CASSPVGSLAGGSNEQFF.

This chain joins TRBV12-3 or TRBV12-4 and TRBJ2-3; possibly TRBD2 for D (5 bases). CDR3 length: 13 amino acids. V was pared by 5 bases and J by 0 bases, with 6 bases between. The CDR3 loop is CASSGLSTDTQYF. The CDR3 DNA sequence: TGTGCCAGCAGTGGACTGAGCACAGATACGCAGTATTTT.

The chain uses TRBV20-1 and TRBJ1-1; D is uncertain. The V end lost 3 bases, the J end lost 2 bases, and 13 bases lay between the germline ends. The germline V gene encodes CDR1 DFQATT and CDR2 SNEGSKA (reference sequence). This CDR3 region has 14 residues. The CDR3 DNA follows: TGCAGTGCTAGTGATCTGGCTTTCAACACTGAAGCTTTCTTT. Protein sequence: CSASDLAFNTEAFF.

For the CDR3, the DNA is TGTGCCAGCAGCCCTCTTGAGGGTCCCATTTATCGACCCCAGCATTTT. Protein: CASSPLEGPIYRPQHF. V gene TRBV28 combines with J gene TRBJ1-5; D gene unclear. The V end was cut by 6 bases, the J end by 10 bases, with 25 bases between. The CDR3 sequence is 16 residues long. Germline CDR1 is MDHEN and CDR2 is SYDVKM.

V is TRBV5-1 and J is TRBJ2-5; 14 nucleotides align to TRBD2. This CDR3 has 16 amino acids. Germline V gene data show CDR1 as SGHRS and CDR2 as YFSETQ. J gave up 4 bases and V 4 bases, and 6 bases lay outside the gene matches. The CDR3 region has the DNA TGCGCCAGCAGCCCGCTGACTAGCGGGGGGGCAGAGACCCAGTACTTC. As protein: CASSPLTSGGAETQYF.

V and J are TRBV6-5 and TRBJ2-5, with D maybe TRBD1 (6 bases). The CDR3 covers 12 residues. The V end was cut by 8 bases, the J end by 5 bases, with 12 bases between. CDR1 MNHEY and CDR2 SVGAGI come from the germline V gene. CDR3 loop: CASGYRGETQYF. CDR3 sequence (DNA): TGTGCCAGCGGATATAGGGGGGAGACCCAGTACTTC.

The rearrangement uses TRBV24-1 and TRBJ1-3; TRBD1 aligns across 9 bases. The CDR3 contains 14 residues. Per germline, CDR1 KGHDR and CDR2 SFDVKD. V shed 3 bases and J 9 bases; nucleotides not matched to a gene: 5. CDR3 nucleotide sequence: TGTGCCACCAGTGATACAGGGGGCAGAGGCACCATATATTTT. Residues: CATSDTGGRGTIYF.